The 28 T cell receptor beta chains given below trace back to one sample, sequenced in a study of T cell repertoires in cytomegalovirus infection. TCRdb redid the calling of the reads with MiXCR, one entry per CDR3 protein. The sample has roughly 920,000 distinct CDR3 sequences; around 32% are singletons. Their recognized antigens are unknown. The sequencing here drew on cultured CD8+ T cells from PBMCs, taken from culture after CMV antigen stimulation. These receptors originate from a human donor in good health (CMV status not recorded). Some clones in this sample may be carry-over from other donors' samples.

This sequence joins TRBV12-3 or TRBV12-4 and TRBJ1-2, with TRBD1 as a possible D gene (5 bases). Trimming removed 6 bases from V and 3 bases from J, with 11 bases in between. The CDR3 extends over 13 amino acids. As DNA, the CDR3 is TGTGCCAGCAGCCCGGACAAGTACTATGGCTACACCTTC. It is translated as CASSPDKYYGYTF.

The chain uses TRBV3-1 and TRBJ2-1; D gene uncertain. V dropped 3 bases and J dropped 0 bases, with 12 bases sitting between them. The CDR3 totals 16 residues. Germline values: CDR1 LGHDT, CDR2 YNNKEL (reference sequence). The CDR3 region has the DNA TGTGCCAGCAGCCACGTTGACTGGAGCTCCTACAATGAGCAGTTCTTC. This translates into CASSHVDWSSYNEQFF.

The rearrangement uses TRBV7-8 and TRBJ1-2; D remains unclear. CDR1 is SGHVS, CDR2 FQNEAQ, per germline. Trimming shortened V by 1 base and J by 2 bases, and 17 bases separated the two germline ends. This CDR3 comprises 17 residues. CDR3 sequence: CASSLVSGKRSNYGYTF. For the CDR3, the DNA is TGTGCCAGCAGCTTAGTGTCGGGGAAAAGGAGCAACTATGGCTACACCTTC.

This clonotype was seen at least ten times. The V call is TRBV7-2, the J call TRBJ2-1; possibly TRBD2 for D (7 bases). This CDR3 has 17 amino acids. In germline, CDR1 is SGHTA, CDR2 FQGNSA. The V end was cut by 5 bases, the J end by 10 bases, with 27 bases between. The CDR3 coding sequence is TGTGCCAGCAGCACCCCCCGTTGGGGGGGGGCCGCCAAGGAGCAGTTCTTC. It specifies CASSTPRWGGAAKEQFF.

This clonotype was seen ten or more times. The chain employs TRBV27 and TRBJ2-7; 7 bases are shared with TRBD2. V lost 5 bases and J lost 6; bases outside the gene matches: 7. The CDR3 spans 13 residues. From germline, CDR1 is MNHEY and CDR2 SMNVEV (reference sequence). CDR3 residues: CASSPGGGSEQYF. CDR3 coding DNA: TGTGCCAGCAGTCCGGGAGGTGGGTCCGAGCAGTACTTC.

This clonotype has only a few counts. This chain joins TRBV4-1 and TRBJ2-3; D ambiguous. V dropped 3 bases and J dropped 0 bases, with 13 bases sitting between them. Germline CDR1 reads MGHRA; CDR2 reads YSYEKL. The CDR3 is 16 residues long. The CDR3 nucleotides are TGCGCCAGCAGCCACCCACCGGTGGGAAGCACAGATACGCAGTATTTT. It codes for CASSHPPVGSTDTQYF.

The V gene is TRBV2, the J gene TRBJ2-5; 15 positions match TRBD2. The CDR3 length is 16 residues. The junction had 5 bases not matched to a gene; V was cut back by 5 bases and J by 4 bases. CDR1 and CDR2 from the germline V gene are SNHLY and FYNNEI. CDR3 loop: CASSPGGLAGGETQYF. As DNA, the CDR3 is TGTGCCAGCAGTCCCGGGGGACTAGCGGGGGGAGAGACCCAGTACTTC.

The V call is TRBV12-3 or TRBV12-4, the J call TRBJ1-1; TRBD1 might be the D (5 bases). The CDR3 has 10 amino acids. Trimming shortened V by 8 bases and J by 10 bases, and 11 bases separated the two germline ends. CDR3 nucleotide sequence: TGTGCCAGCTTCCGTGGGGGAGCTTTCTTT. Translation gives CASFRGGAFF.

V gene TRBV6-6 combines with J gene TRBJ2-7; 7 positions match TRBD1. The germline gives CDR1 MNHNY, CDR2 SVGAGI (reference sequence). Trimming at V came to 7 bases and at J to 2 bases, leaving 8 bases not matched to a gene. CDR3 length: 14 amino acids. CDR3 residues: CASTNGDSAYEQYV. CDR3 in DNA: TGTGCCAGCACCAACGGGGACAGCGCCTACGAGCAGTACGTC.

The J gene is TRBJ1-2, the V gene TRBV19, with no clear D. The germline V gene encodes CDR1 LNHDA and CDR2 SQIVND (reference sequence). V was trimmed by 7 bases and J by 3 bases, leaving 12 bases between them. This CDR3 contains 13 residues. The CDR3 region has the DNA TGTGCCAGTACCCAGGACGGGCACTATGGCTACACCTTC. Translation: CASTQDGHYGYTF.

The gene calls are TRBV6-2 or TRBV6-3 and TRBJ2-7, with 8 bases aligning to TRBD2. Germline V lookup: CDR1 MNHEY, CDR2 SVGEGT. J was trimmed by 5 bases and V by 11 bases; bases with no gene match: 8. The CDR3 covers 12 residues. The CDR3 reads CAAGGGGHEQYV. CDR3 nucleotides: TGTGCCGCCGGGGGCGGGGGGCACGAGCAGTACGTC.

The chain recombines TRBV19 with TRBJ2-3; D is uncertain. The CDR3 is 17 residues long. Trimming took 3 bases from V and 0 from J, leaving 16 bases between them. CDR1 is LNHDA and CDR2 is SQIVND in the germline V gene (reference sequence). The CDR3 sequence: CASSIGGRIKSTDTQYF. CDR3 in DNA: TGTGCCAGTAGTATTGGTGGCAGGATAAAAAGCACAGATACGCAGTATTTT.

The chain employs TRBV4-1 and TRBJ2-3; D not resolved. The CDR3 is 14 amino acids. With 5 bases removed from V and 4 bases from J, the gap between germline ends came to 13 bases. Germline CDR1 reads MGHRA; CDR2 reads YSYEKL. The DNA for the CDR3 is TGCGCCAGCAGCACGCACGACGTGGCAGATACGCAGTATTTT. It is translated as CASSTHDVADTQYF.

The chain recombines TRBV6-1 with TRBJ2-7; 7 bases agree with TRBD1. The V gene's germline CDR1 is MNHNS and CDR2 SASEGT. The CDR3 is 13 amino acids. J lost 5 bases, V lost 2 bases, and 3 bases had no gene match. The CDR3 DNA reads as TGTGCCAGCAGTGAAAAGACAGGGAACGAGCAGTACTTC. Translating it yields CASSEKTGNEQYF.

The J gene is TRBJ1-2, the V gene TRBV29-1; TRBD1 might be the D (6 bases). CDR3 length: 13 amino acids. Germline assignment: CDR1 SQVTM and CDR2 ANQGSEA. With 6 bases removed from V and 1 base from J, the gap between germline ends came to 12 bases. The CDR3, as DNA: TGCAGCGTGCGGACAGTCCTTAACTATGGCTACACCTTC. Its translation: CSVRTVLNYGYTF.

This clonotype was counted between two and nine times. This chain uses TRBV12-3 or TRBV12-4 with TRBJ2-1, with 9 bases aligning to TRBD1. Trimming at V came to 8 bases and at J to 4 bases, leaving 3 bases not matched to a gene. This CDR3 spans 13 amino acids. The CDR3 coding sequence is TGTGCCAGCCGGGACAGGGTTTACAATGAGCAGTTCTTC. As protein: CASRDRVYNEQFF.

The chain is built from TRBV4-2 and TRBJ1-2; 7 nucleotides align to TRBD1. V was clipped by 4 bases and J by 7 bases; unmatched bases: 21. The germline gives CDR1 LGHNA, CDR2 YNFKEQ. This CDR3 is 18 amino acids long. CDR3 bases: TGTGCCAGCAGCCTCCGGACCGGGACAGAAGGGGCCCTAAGTGGCTACACCTTC. Translated: CASSLRTGTEGALSGYTF.

This clonotype appeared once. Given a much more abundant clone one base away, this may be a read error. The V gene is TRBV7-2, the J gene TRBJ2-1, with 11 nucleotides matching TRBD2. Germline trimming cut 6 bases from V and 8 bases from J; bases unmatched to any gene: 9. This CDR3 spans 15 amino acids. Germline V CDR1 and CDR2: SGHTA, FQGNSA. The CDR3 region has the DNA TGTGCCAGCAGTCCCATAGCGGGGGGGCGGTATGAGCAGTTCTTC. Amino acid sequence: CASSPIAGGRYEQFF.

The chain combines TRBV10-3 with TRBJ2-1, with a weak D call TRBD1 (7 bases). The CDR3 runs 14 residues. Germline CDR1 reads ENHRY; CDR2 reads SYGVKD. Between the trimmed V and J ends, which lost 0 bases and 6 bases, there was a span of 9 bases. The CDR3: CAISESQGGNEQFF. CDR3 DNA: TGTGCCATCAGTGAGTCGCAGGGGGGCAATGAGCAGTTCTTC.

This clonotype showed up many times. The chain employs TRBV7-2 and TRBJ1-2, with TRBD1 identical over 9 bases. Germline V gene lookup returns CDR1 SGHTA and CDR2 FQGNSA. With V trimmed by 1 base and J by 4 bases, 10 bases remained unmatched. The CDR3 contains 17 residues. CDR3 sequence (DNA): TGTGCCAGCAGCTTAGGGGGCACGGGACAGGGTTTCTATGGCTACACCTTC. It yields the protein CASSLGGTGQGFYGYTF.

The chain has TRBV5-1 and TRBJ2-1; 11 positions agree with TRBD1. The J segment lost 4 bases and the V segment lost 3 bases, leaving 6 bases of the junction unmatched. CDR1 is SGHRS, CDR2 YFSETQ, per germline. The CDR3 has 16 amino acids. The CDR3 spells CASSSGGDRGYNEQFF. CDR3 sequence (DNA): TGCGCCAGCAGCTCCGGTGGGGACAGGGGGTACAATGAGCAGTTCTTC.

The chain carries TRBV7-4 and TRBJ2-1; TRBD1 might be the D (6 bases). Germline CDR1 reads SGHVT; CDR2 reads SQSDAQ. The CDR3 length is 17 residues. Trimming shortened V by 4 bases and J by 0 bases, and 16 bases separated the two germline ends. CDR3: CASSSWDTGYSYNEQFF. CDR3 in DNA: TGTGCCAGCAGCTCTTGGGATACAGGGTACTCCTACAATGAGCAGTTCTTC.

A few counts support this clonotype. The chain recombines TRBV9 with TRBJ2-7; D ambiguous. Germline V gene sequence: CDR1 SGDLS, CDR2 YYNGEE. Trimming pared 4 bases from V and 6 bases from J, leaving 17 bases between. There are 14 residues in the CDR3. The CDR3 here is CASSIHSLSSEQYF. The CDR3 DNA reads as TGTGCCAGCAGCATCCACTCTCTCTCGTCCGAGCAGTACTTC.

This clonotype was detected ten times or more. The gene calls are TRBV7-6 and TRBJ2-7, with a weak D call TRBD2 (6 bases). Per germline, CDR1 SGHVS and CDR2 FNYEAQ. V lost 2 bases and J lost 1, with 12 bases in between. The CDR3 has 15 amino acids. The CDR3 coding sequence is TGTGCCAGCAGCTTATTTAGCGGCCCATCCTACGAGCAGTACTTC. This codes for CASSLFSGPSYEQYF.

This clonotype appeared a few times. This rearrangement joins TRBV27 to TRBJ2-3; the match to TRBD2 covers 13 bases. CDR3 length equals 18 residues. Germline V gene data show CDR1 as MNHEY and CDR2 as SMNVEV (reference sequence). J gave up 6 bases and V 1 base, and 10 bases lay outside the gene matches. The CDR3 is CASSLYRTSGGPEDTQYF. The CDR3 nucleotides read TGTGCCAGCAGTTTATATCGGACTAGCGGGGGCCCGGAGGATACGCAGTATTTT.

This clonotype showed up just a few times. The V call is TRBV19, the J call TRBJ1-1; 7 bases are a match to TRBD1. The CDR3 is 14 amino acids. Trimming took 1 base from V and 6 from J; bases not matched to a gene: 5. Germline values: CDR1 LNHDA, CDR2 SQIVND (reference sequence). The CDR3 bases are TGTGCCAGTAGTATAGGGGACAGTCACCCTGAAGCTTTCTTT. Amino acids: CASSIGDSHPEAFF.

This clonotype has a count of ten or more. This chain links TRBV7-8 with TRBJ1-5; 7 nucleotides match TRBD1. The germline V gene has CDR1 SGHVS and CDR2 FQNEAQ. CDR3 length: 16 amino acids. The ends lost 0 bases at V and 4 bases at J; junction bases unmatched: 6. The CDR3: CASSLAWAGGNQPQHF. The CDR3 DNA reads TGTGCCAGCAGCTTAGCATGGGCAGGGGGGAATCAGCCCCAGCATTTT.

V and J are TRBV15 and TRBJ2-7, with TRBD2 as a possible D gene (5 bases). The CDR3 sequence is 13 residues long. Germline CDR1 LNHNV, CDR2 YYDKDF (reference sequence). V lost 4 bases, J lost 2 bases, and 9 bases lay in between. The CDR3 spells CATSTWRTYEQYF. CDR3 nucleotide sequence: TGTGCCACCAGCACGTGGAGGACCTACGAGCAGTACTTC.